Presented here are 20 T cell receptor beta chains from one specimen sequenced in a study of control samples from healthy donors and cancer patients. Measured with immunoSEQ multiplex PCR; TCRdb has only the in-frame clones, and not every one. The table includes about 180,000 clones, around 91% detected once. The sequenced material came from blood. The receptors shown here come from a woman aged 45-65 years in good health.

This clone appeared a single time. The rearrangement links TRBV5-4 to TRBJ2-3; D perhaps matches TRBD2 (6 bases). Germline CDR1 SGHNT, CDR2 YYREEE (reference sequence). The CDR3 length is 14 residues. V was cut by 2 bases and J by 2 bases, with 9 bases left in between. As DNA, the CDR3 is TGTGCCAGCAGCTTAGGAGGGATCACAGATACGCAGTATTTT. Translation: CASSLGGITDTQYF.

The chain uses TRBV25-1 and TRBJ1-4; TRBD1 aligns across 7 bases. The CDR3 contains 15 residues. The V and J ends lost 1 base and 5 bases, in that order; junction bases with no gene match: 4. The germline gives CDR1 MGHDK, CDR2 SYGVNS. The CDR3 here is CASSESGGTNEKLFF. DNA of the CDR3: TGTGCCAGCAGTGAATCAGGGGGTACCAATGAAAAACTGTTTTTT. The full variable domain, completed using reference TRBV25-1 and TRBJ1-4, is EADIYQTPRYLVIGTGKKITLECSQTMGHDKMYWYQQDPGMELHLIHYSYGVNSTEKGDLSSESTVSRIRTEHFPLTLESARPSHTSQYLCASSESGGTNEKLFFGSGTQLSVL.

The V call is TRBV30, the J call TRBJ1-5; 8 nucleotides line up with TRBD1. Germline CDR1 and CDR2: GTSNPN and SVGIG (reference sequence). The CDR3 length is 14 residues. The junction had 7 bases not matched to a gene; V was cut back by 2 bases and J by 7 bases. CDR3 DNA sequence: TGTGCCTGGAGTCCCGGACAGGGAGACCAGCCCCAGCATTTT. Translated: CAWSPGQGDQPQHF.

The V and J genes are TRBV28 and TRBJ2-3; D unclear. CDR3 length equals 14 residues. The germline V gene has CDR1 MDHEN and CDR2 SYDVKM. V was cut by 5 bases and J by 5 bases, with 14 bases left in between. The CDR3 region is CASSDRRIQDTQYF. CDR3 bases: TGTGCCAGCAGTGACCGCCGTATACAAGATACGCAGTATTTT.

The chain joins TRBV28 to TRBJ1-5; a weak D match, TRBD1 (5 bases). The V gene's germline CDR1 is MDHEN and CDR2 SYDVKM. The CDR3 length is 11 residues. The V end lost 6 bases, the J end lost 9 bases, and 9 bases lay between the germline ends. This CDR3 is CASRERGPQHF. For the CDR3, the DNA is TGTGCCAGCAGAGAGAGGGGGCCCCAGCATTTT.

This clone appeared a few times. This chain links TRBV6-5 with TRBJ2-1; TRBD2 aligns across 11 bases. CDR3 length: 13 amino acids. Germline loops: CDR1 MNHEY, CDR2 SVGAGI. CDR3 sequence reads: CTTLAGGRNEQFF. CDR3 DNA: TGTACAACCCTAGCGGGAGGTCGCAATGAGCAGTTCTTC.

This clone was seen only a few times. The chain links TRBV7-9 to TRBJ2-1, with D maybe TRBD2 (6 bases). CDR1 is SEHNR, CDR2 FQNEAQ, per germline (reference sequence). The V end lost 4 bases, the J end lost 12 bases, and 13 bases lay between the germline ends. CDR3 length: 12 amino acids. DNA for the CDR3: TGTGCCAGCAGCTCCGAAGCGGGCCGGCAGTTCTTC. Translated: CASSSEAGRQFF.

The chain recombines TRBV19 with TRBJ1-2, with 8 bases matching TRBD1. This CDR3 contains 15 residues. Germline-derived CDR1 and CDR2 are LNHDA and SQIVND (reference sequence). J was trimmed by 12 bases and V by 5 bases; bases with no gene match: 17. Here the CDR3 reads CASSEPDRGSPRNTF. CDR3 nucleotides: TGTGCCAGTAGTGAACCTGACAGGGGCAGTCCGCGGAACACCTTC.

The rearrangement joins TRBV7-9 to TRBJ2-7; TRBD1 is a possible D gene (7 bases). Per the germline V gene, CDR1 is SEHNR and CDR2 is FQNEAQ (reference sequence). V was pared by 4 bases and J by 2 bases, with 9 bases between. This CDR3 is built from 13 residues. The CDR3 bases are TGTGCCAGCAGCTCAGGGGGGACCTACGAGCAGTACTTC. Its translation is CASSSGGTYEQYF.

The CDR3 region is CAWSSYLGLKSPLHF. CDR3 DNA: TGTGCCTGGAGTTCCTACTTAGGGTTAAAATCACCCCTCCACTTT. The chain combines TRBV30 with TRBJ1-6; D gene uncertain. The CDR3 extends over 15 amino acids. V was cut by 2 bases and J by 10 bases, with 18 bases left in between. Germline assignment: CDR1 GTSNPN and CDR2 SVGIG (reference sequence).

The chain has TRBV3-1 (or the pseudogene TRBV3-2) and TRBJ2-1; the match to TRBD2 covers 8 bases. The J segment lost 3 bases and the V segment lost 5 bases, leaving 6 bases of the junction unmatched. The CDR3 loop spans 15 amino acids. Germline V gene data show CDR1 as LGHDT and CDR2 as YNNKEL (reference sequence). The CDR3 coding sequence is TGTGCCAGCAGCGTTAGCGGGGCTTTCTACAATGAGCAGTTCTTC. Its protein product is CASSVSGAFYNEQFF.

This sequence joins TRBV18 and TRBJ1-1; perhaps TRBD1 as D (5 bases). Between the trimmed V and J ends, which lost 0 bases and 4 bases, there was a span of 21 bases. Germline-derived CDR1 and CDR2 are KGHSH and LQKENI. CDR3 length: 18 amino acids. The CDR3 loop is CASSPPSGKPGPGTEAFF. The CDR3 DNA sequence: TGTGCCAGCTCACCACCCTCGGGAAAGCCAGGGCCGGGCACTGAAGCTTTCTTT.

The CDR3: CAWGRSGSPLHF. As DNA, the CDR3 is TGTGCCTGGGGGCGTTCCGGGTCACCCCTCCACTTT. This chain connects TRBV30 to TRBJ1-6; no firm D call. CDR3 size: 12 residues. Trimming pared 5 bases from V and 10 bases from J, leaving 12 bases between. CDR1 is GTSNPN and CDR2 is SVGIG in the germline V gene (reference sequence).

The chain recombines TRBV6-5 with TRBJ1-6; perhaps TRBD1 as D (5 bases). Trimming removed 4 bases at V and 9 bases at J, with 13 bases between. Germline V gives CDR1 MNHEY, CDR2 SVGAGI. The CDR3 sequence is 14 residues long. The CDR3 protein is CASSFAGLGSPLHF. The CDR3 bases are TGTGCCAGCAGTTTTGCGGGACTCGGTTCACCCCTCCACTTT.

On this clone: Other DNA sequences of this sample code for an identical CDR3. The chain recombines TRBV24-1 with TRBJ1-1; no firm D call. The CDR3 is made up of 13 amino acids. CDR1 is KGHDR, CDR2 SFDVKD, per germline. Trimming cost V 3 bases and J 0 bases, with 4 bases left between them. The CDR3 DNA is TGTGCCACCAGTGATGGGCTGAACACTGAAGCTTTCTTT. Translating it yields CATSDGLNTEAFF.

The chain uses TRBV9 and TRBJ1-1; no definite D call. The CDR3 extends over 15 amino acids. Germline V gene data show CDR1 as SGDLS and CDR2 as YYNGEE. Trimming removed 0 bases from V and 7 bases from J, with 16 bases in between. CDR3 DNA: TGTGCCAGCAGCGTAGGGTCGGACGCCCGTGGTGAAGCTTTCTTT. Residues: CASSVGSDARGEAFF.

A note on this clone: Different DNA sequences within this sample yield the same CDR3. The V call is TRBV10-3, the J call TRBJ2-2, with 7 bases matching TRBD2. Germline-derived CDR1 and CDR2 are ENHRY and SYGVKD. This CDR3 spans 18 amino acids. V lost 4 bases to trimming and J lost 0 bases; unmatched junction nucleotides: 11. Here the CDR3 reads CAISALRVGGSNTGELFF. The CDR3 bases are TGTGCCATCAGTGCGCTCAGGGTGGGGGGGTCGAACACCGGGGAGCTGTTTTTT.

This chain's CDR3 is CASSQELRGTGELFF. The CDR3 bases are TGTGCCAGCAGCCAAGAACTGCGGGGAACCGGGGAGCTGTTTTTT. J is TRBJ2-2 and V is TRBV3-1 (or the pseudogene TRBV3-2), with D possibly matching TRBD2 (6 bases). Germline V gene lookup returns CDR1 LGHDT and CDR2 YNNKEL (reference sequence). The V end lost 0 bases, the J end lost 5 bases, and 10 bases lay between the germline ends. The CDR3 loop spans 15 amino acids.

V gene TRBV9 combines with J gene TRBJ1-4; no clear D gene. Trimming stripped 2 bases from V and 2 bases from J, with 7 bases between. The CDR3 contains 14 residues. Germline CDR1 is SGDLS and CDR2 is YYNGEE. CDR3 region: CASSVGSTNEKLFF. CDR3 nucleotide sequence: TGTGCCAGCAGCGTCGGGAGCACTAATGAAAAACTGTTTTTT.

This rearrangement joins TRBV5-6 to TRBJ2-7; tentatively, D is TRBD1 or TRBD2 (5 bases each). Trimming removed 0 bases at V and 3 bases at J, with 10 bases between. Germline V gene sequence: CDR1 SGHDT, CDR2 YYEEEE. The CDR3 is 14 amino acids. In nucleotides, the CDR3 is TGTGCCAGCAGCTTGGCCCAGGGAGTCTACGAGCAGTACTTC. It specifies CASSLAQGVYEQYF.